This T cell receptor (beta chain) was obtained from a study of T cells in Graves' hyperthyroidism and ophthalmopathy. Whole-study results and caveats: The blood repertoire included most of the expanded thyroid clonotypes above 0.001.

CDR3 length: 13 amino acids. V lost 5 bases, J lost 0 bases, and 10 bases lay in between. Per the germline V gene, CDR1 is DFQATT and CDR2 is SNEGSKA (reference sequence). Amplification targeted TCR beta CDR3 regions from RNA transcripts. The primer set for the first-round RT-PCR of the TCR CDR3 was HTBI. In TCRdb, the multiplex PCR reads were re-called with MiXCR into one record per CDR3 protein. The sample lists some 720,000 distinct CDR3 sequences; less than 20% were seen once. This clonotype was observed a few times. Its antigen is unknown. Patients between 18 and 65 years old had hyperthyroidism, newly diagnosed and lasting under 2 months. Fresh peripheral blood, 10 ml, was the source of the PBMCs.

The chain combines TRBV20-1 with TRBJ1-2; tentative D call: TRBD1 (5 bases). Material for sequencing was blood. This clonotype originated in a man in his late teens or twenties with Graves' hyperthyroidism. The CDR3 loop is CSARRAANYGYTF. CDR3 coding DNA: TGCAGTGCTCGCAGGGCAGCTAACTATGGCTACACCTTC.